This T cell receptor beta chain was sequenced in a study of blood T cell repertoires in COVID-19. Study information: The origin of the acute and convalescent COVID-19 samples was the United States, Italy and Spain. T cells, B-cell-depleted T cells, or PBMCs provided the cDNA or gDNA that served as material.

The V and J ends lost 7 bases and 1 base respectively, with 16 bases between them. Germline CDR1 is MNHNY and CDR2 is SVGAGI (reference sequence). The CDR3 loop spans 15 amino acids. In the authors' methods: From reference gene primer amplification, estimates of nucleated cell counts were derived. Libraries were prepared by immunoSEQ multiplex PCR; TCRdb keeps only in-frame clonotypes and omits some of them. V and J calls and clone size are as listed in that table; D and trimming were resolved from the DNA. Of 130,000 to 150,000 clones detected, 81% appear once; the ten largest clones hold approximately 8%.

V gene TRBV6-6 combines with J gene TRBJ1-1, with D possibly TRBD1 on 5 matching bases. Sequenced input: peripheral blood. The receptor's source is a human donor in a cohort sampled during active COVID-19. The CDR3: CASTNGGGGNTEAFF. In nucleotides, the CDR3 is TGTGCCAGCACAAACGGGGGAGGAGGGAACACTGAAGCTTTCTTT.